One and the same sample provided the 22 T cell receptor beta chains below, sequenced in a study of response to subunit inactivated influenza vaccine. Using its own MiXCR run on the RT-PCR reads, TCRdb lists one record per CDR3 protein. The sample includes hundreds of thousands of distinct CDR3 sequences, approximately 17% of them seen just once. This material consisted of PBMCs from blood, taken more than 4 days after vaccination. The receptors were sampled from a man in his forties or fifties who received an inactivated influenza vaccine.

This clonotype was observed a handful of times. The genes are TRBV6-5 and TRBJ2-5, with TRBD2 identical over 12 bases. The V segment lost 0 bases and the J segment 4 bases; nucleotides outside the gene matches: 6. This CDR3 contains 17 residues. CDR1 is MNHEY and CDR2 is SVGAGI in the germline V gene. CDR3 amino acids: CASSYSALAGGPETQYF. CDR3 DNA: TGTGCCAGCAGTTACTCGGCTCTAGCGGGGGGGCCAGAGACCCAGTACTTC.

In its sample, this clonotype was seen a few times. As DNA, the CDR3 is TGCAGTGCTAGCTGGGAGGGGGGGAAGACCCAGTACTTC. Translating gives CSASWEGGKTQYF. V gene TRBV20-1 combines with J gene TRBJ2-5, with D possibly TRBD2 on 7 matching bases. The germline gives CDR1 DFQATT, CDR2 SNEGSKA (reference sequence). There are 13 residues in the CDR3. The V and J ends lost 3 bases and 6 bases respectively, with 14 bases between them.

This clonotype was seen only a few times. The V call is TRBV6-1, the J call TRBJ2-1; TRBD1 matches 7 bases. The J segment lost 4 bases and the V segment lost 6 bases, leaving 6 bases of the junction unmatched. Germline loops: CDR1 MNHNS, CDR2 SASEGT. The CDR3 sequence is 14 residues long. In DNA form, the CDR3 reads TGTGCCAGCAGCCAGAGGGGGCTATACAATGAGCAGTTCTTC. Translating it yields CASSQRGLYNEQFF.

The V gene is TRBV20-1, the J gene TRBJ2-1, with D unresolved. The CDR3 totals 14 residues. From germline, CDR1 is DFQATT and CDR2 SNEGSKA (reference sequence). Between the trimmed V and J ends, which lost 6 bases and 3 bases, there was a span of 15 bases. The DNA of the CDR3 is TGCAGTGCGACCTACCCAGGTCACTACAATGAGCAGTTCTTC. Its protein is CSATYPGHYNEQFF.

This clonotype was counted only a few times. This sequence joins TRBV6-2 or TRBV6-3 and TRBJ2-5; D is uncertain. The CDR3 consists of 14 residues. V lost 5 bases, J lost 2 bases, and 12 bases lay in between. Germline CDR1 reads MNHEY; CDR2 reads SVGEGT. CDR3 protein: CASSPMGVQETQYF. The CDR3 bases are TGTGCCAGCAGTCCGATGGGCGTACAAGAGACCCAGTACTTC.

This clonotype was detected many times. The V call is TRBV18, the J call TRBJ2-1; no clear D. This CDR3 contains 15 residues. Germline CDR1 reads KGHSH; CDR2 reads LQKENI. V was pared by 0 bases and J by 5 bases, with 11 bases between. The CDR3 DNA reads TGTGCCAGCTCACCACCAGGCTATGGAGACAATGAGCAGTTCTTC. Its translation is CASSPPGYGDNEQFF.

This clonotype was seen many times. V usage is TRBV20-1 and J usage is TRBJ2-3; unclear D gene. The V gene's germline CDR1 is DFQATT and CDR2 SNEGSKA (reference sequence). V lost 3 bases, J lost 2 bases, and 12 bases lay in between. This CDR3 contains 14 residues. CDR3 loop: CSASLGVYTDTQYF. CDR3 nucleotides: TGCAGTGCTAGTCTTGGGGTGTACACAGATACGCAGTATTTT.

This clonotype showed up just a few times. This sequence joins TRBV5-4 and TRBJ2-3; tentatively, D is TRBD2 (7 bases). The germline V gene has CDR1 SGHNT and CDR2 YYREEE (reference sequence). The CDR3 loop spans 17 amino acids. The V end was cut by 0 bases, the J end by 1 base, with 15 bases between. DNA of the CDR3: TGTGCCAGCAGCTTGGAGGGGGGGGGCTCGGGCACAGATACGCAGTATTTT. As protein: CASSLEGGGSGTDTQYF.

The chain is built from TRBV15 and TRBJ2-5; maybe TRBD2 (6 bases). Germline V gene data show CDR1 as LNHNV and CDR2 as YYDKDF (reference sequence). Trimming pared 3 bases from V and 5 bases from J, leaving 16 bases between. This CDR3 contains 15 residues. This chain's CDR3 is CATSRTRGVGETQYF. DNA for the CDR3: TGTGCCACCAGCAGGACTAGGGGAGTGGGGGAGACCCAGTACTTC.

V usage is TRBV7-2 and J usage is TRBJ2-3, with a possible D match to TRBD2 (5 bases). Germline V gene sequence: CDR1 SGHTA, CDR2 FQGNSA. CDR3 length equals 13 residues. V was clipped by 0 bases and J by 5 bases, with 6 bases between them. CDR3 nucleotide sequence: TGTGCCAGCAGCTTAGCTAGCGTAGATACGCAGTATTTT. Translating it yields CASSLASVDTQYF.

The genes are TRBV2 and TRBJ2-3, with a weak D call TRBD2 (8 bases). This CDR3 contains 18 residues. V lost 10 bases, J lost 2 bases, and 28 bases lay in between. The germline V gene encodes CDR1 SNHLY and CDR2 FYNNEI. The CDR3 sequence is CAIEGWGTAGDPTDTQYF. The CDR3 nucleotides read TGTGCCATCGAGGGATGGGGGACAGCGGGGGATCCCACAGATACGCAGTATTTT. Full variable domain (remainder filled in from reference TRBV2 and TRBJ2-3): EPEVTQTPSHQVTQMGQEVILRCVPISNHLYFYWYRQILGQKVEFLVSFYNNEISEKSEIFDDQFSVERPDGSNFTLKIRSTKLEDSAMYFCAIEGWGTAGDPTDTQYFGPGTRLTVL.

The table lists this clonotype with a few counts. CDR3 coding DNA: TGCAGTGCTAGAGTTCCGCTGGGACAGGGGTCAGATACGCAGTATTTT. Amino acid sequence: CSARVPLGQGSDTQYF. The rearrangement joins TRBV20-1 to TRBJ2-3, with TRBD1 matching 10 bases. The J segment lost 4 bases and the V segment lost 1 base, leaving 8 bases of the junction unmatched. This CDR3 region has 16 residues. Germline assignment: CDR1 DFQATT and CDR2 SNEGSKA (reference sequence).

V and J are TRBV5-1 and TRBJ2-2; TRBD2 matches 10 bases. Germline V CDR1 and CDR2: SGHRS, YFSETQ. The CDR3 is 16 residues long. Trimming took 0 bases from V and 5 from J; bases not matched to a gene: 4. The CDR3 region has the DNA TGCGCCAGCAGCTTGGTGACTAGCGGGCCTACCGGGGAGCTGTTTTTT. This sequence encodes CASSLVTSGPTGELFF.

This clonotype was seen more than once but under ten times. The chain uses TRBV9 and TRBJ2-7; perhaps TRBD1 as D (5 bases). The ends were cut back, 3 bases at V and 2 bases at J, with 12 bases in the middle. This CDR3 has 14 residues. Germline loops: CDR1 SGDLS, CDR2 YYNGEE. CDR3 sequence reads: CASSDDRGTYEQYF. For the CDR3, the DNA is TGTGCCAGCAGCGACGATAGGGGAACCTACGAGCAGTACTTC.

The rearrangement joins TRBV20-1 to TRBJ2-7; D ambiguous. The CDR3 is 15 amino acids. Germline V gene sequence: CDR1 DFQATT, CDR2 SNEGSKA (reference sequence). V was cut by 3 bases and J by 5 bases, with 20 bases left in between. This CDR3 is CSASARLENLHEQYF. CDR3 DNA sequence: TGCAGTGCTAGCGCGCGACTGGAGAATCTCCACGAGCAGTACTTC.

This clonotype was seen a few times. V usage is TRBV6-5 and J usage is TRBJ1-2; D gene ambiguous. V shed 11 bases and J shed 2 bases, with 9 bases lying between them. The CDR3 spans 11 residues. Germline loops: CDR1 MNHEY, CDR2 SVGAGI. The CDR3 loop is CAARRNYGYTF. DNA for the CDR3: TGTGCCGCCAGGAGAAACTATGGCTACACCTTC.

This clonotype was found many times. V is TRBV25-1 and J is TRBJ2-2; 9 nucleotides align to TRBD1. The V and J ends lost 5 bases and 5 bases, in that order; junction bases with no gene match: 6. The length of the CDR3 is 15 residues. Looked up from germline, CDR1 is MGHDK and CDR2 is SYGVNS. In DNA form, the CDR3 reads TGTGCCAGCAGTCAGGACAGGGGAGGAACCGGGGAGCTGTTTTTT. As protein: CASSQDRGGTGELFF. Full variable domain (remainder filled in from reference TRBV25-1 and TRBJ2-2): EADIYQTPRYLVIGTGKKITLECSQTMGHDKMYWYQQDPGMELHLIHYSYGVNSTEKGDLSSESTVSRIRTEHFPLTLESARPSHTSQYLCASSQDRGGTGELFFGEGSRLTVL.

In its sample, this clonotype was seen a few times. The V call is TRBV12-3 or TRBV12-4, the J call TRBJ2-5; D unresolved. There are 14 residues in the CDR3. V was cut by 2 bases and J by 1 base, with 8 bases left in between. CDR3 nucleotide sequence: TGTGCCAGCAGTTTATTGGAGACCCAAGAGACCCAGTACTTC. Translated, it gives CASSLLETQETQYF.

V gene TRBV5-1 combines with J gene TRBJ2-6; D perhaps matches TRBD2 (5 bases). The CDR3 has 16 residues. With 2 bases removed from V and 0 bases from J, the gap between germline ends came to 9 bases. From germline, CDR1 is SGHRS and CDR2 YFSETQ. In DNA form, the CDR3 reads TGCGCCAGCAGCTTCAACCGGGGCTCTGGGGCCAACGTCCTGACTTTC. Its protein is CASSFNRGSGANVLTF.

The rearrangement joins TRBV2 to TRBJ2-7, with 7 bases matching TRBD2. Germline V lookup: CDR1 SNHLY, CDR2 FYNNEI. The CDR3 consists of 15 residues. V lost 2 bases and J lost 0; bases outside the gene matches: 4. CDR3 protein: CASSESGGFSYEQYF. In DNA, the CDR3 is TGTGCCAGCAGTGAATCGGGGGGTTTCTCCTACGAGCAGTACTTC.

In this sample, this clonotype turned up a few times. The chain is built from TRBV12-3 or TRBV12-4 and TRBJ2-5; the D is unclear. This CDR3 is built from 14 residues. Trimming removed 0 bases from V and 1 base from J, with 6 bases in between. The CDR3 region is CASSLALTQETQYF. CDR3 DNA: TGTGCCAGCAGTTTAGCTTTGACCCAAGAGACCCAGTACTTC.

The chain joins TRBV20-1 to TRBJ2-5, with 10 bases identical to TRBD2. Trimming cost V 1 base and J 2 bases; bases outside gene matches: 4. CDR1 is DFQATT, CDR2 SNEGSKA, per germline (reference sequence). The CDR3 is 15 amino acids. CDR3 in amino acids: CSARGGTSVQETQYF. CDR3 in DNA: TGCAGTGCTAGAGGGGGGACTAGCGTTCAAGAGACCCAGTACTTC.